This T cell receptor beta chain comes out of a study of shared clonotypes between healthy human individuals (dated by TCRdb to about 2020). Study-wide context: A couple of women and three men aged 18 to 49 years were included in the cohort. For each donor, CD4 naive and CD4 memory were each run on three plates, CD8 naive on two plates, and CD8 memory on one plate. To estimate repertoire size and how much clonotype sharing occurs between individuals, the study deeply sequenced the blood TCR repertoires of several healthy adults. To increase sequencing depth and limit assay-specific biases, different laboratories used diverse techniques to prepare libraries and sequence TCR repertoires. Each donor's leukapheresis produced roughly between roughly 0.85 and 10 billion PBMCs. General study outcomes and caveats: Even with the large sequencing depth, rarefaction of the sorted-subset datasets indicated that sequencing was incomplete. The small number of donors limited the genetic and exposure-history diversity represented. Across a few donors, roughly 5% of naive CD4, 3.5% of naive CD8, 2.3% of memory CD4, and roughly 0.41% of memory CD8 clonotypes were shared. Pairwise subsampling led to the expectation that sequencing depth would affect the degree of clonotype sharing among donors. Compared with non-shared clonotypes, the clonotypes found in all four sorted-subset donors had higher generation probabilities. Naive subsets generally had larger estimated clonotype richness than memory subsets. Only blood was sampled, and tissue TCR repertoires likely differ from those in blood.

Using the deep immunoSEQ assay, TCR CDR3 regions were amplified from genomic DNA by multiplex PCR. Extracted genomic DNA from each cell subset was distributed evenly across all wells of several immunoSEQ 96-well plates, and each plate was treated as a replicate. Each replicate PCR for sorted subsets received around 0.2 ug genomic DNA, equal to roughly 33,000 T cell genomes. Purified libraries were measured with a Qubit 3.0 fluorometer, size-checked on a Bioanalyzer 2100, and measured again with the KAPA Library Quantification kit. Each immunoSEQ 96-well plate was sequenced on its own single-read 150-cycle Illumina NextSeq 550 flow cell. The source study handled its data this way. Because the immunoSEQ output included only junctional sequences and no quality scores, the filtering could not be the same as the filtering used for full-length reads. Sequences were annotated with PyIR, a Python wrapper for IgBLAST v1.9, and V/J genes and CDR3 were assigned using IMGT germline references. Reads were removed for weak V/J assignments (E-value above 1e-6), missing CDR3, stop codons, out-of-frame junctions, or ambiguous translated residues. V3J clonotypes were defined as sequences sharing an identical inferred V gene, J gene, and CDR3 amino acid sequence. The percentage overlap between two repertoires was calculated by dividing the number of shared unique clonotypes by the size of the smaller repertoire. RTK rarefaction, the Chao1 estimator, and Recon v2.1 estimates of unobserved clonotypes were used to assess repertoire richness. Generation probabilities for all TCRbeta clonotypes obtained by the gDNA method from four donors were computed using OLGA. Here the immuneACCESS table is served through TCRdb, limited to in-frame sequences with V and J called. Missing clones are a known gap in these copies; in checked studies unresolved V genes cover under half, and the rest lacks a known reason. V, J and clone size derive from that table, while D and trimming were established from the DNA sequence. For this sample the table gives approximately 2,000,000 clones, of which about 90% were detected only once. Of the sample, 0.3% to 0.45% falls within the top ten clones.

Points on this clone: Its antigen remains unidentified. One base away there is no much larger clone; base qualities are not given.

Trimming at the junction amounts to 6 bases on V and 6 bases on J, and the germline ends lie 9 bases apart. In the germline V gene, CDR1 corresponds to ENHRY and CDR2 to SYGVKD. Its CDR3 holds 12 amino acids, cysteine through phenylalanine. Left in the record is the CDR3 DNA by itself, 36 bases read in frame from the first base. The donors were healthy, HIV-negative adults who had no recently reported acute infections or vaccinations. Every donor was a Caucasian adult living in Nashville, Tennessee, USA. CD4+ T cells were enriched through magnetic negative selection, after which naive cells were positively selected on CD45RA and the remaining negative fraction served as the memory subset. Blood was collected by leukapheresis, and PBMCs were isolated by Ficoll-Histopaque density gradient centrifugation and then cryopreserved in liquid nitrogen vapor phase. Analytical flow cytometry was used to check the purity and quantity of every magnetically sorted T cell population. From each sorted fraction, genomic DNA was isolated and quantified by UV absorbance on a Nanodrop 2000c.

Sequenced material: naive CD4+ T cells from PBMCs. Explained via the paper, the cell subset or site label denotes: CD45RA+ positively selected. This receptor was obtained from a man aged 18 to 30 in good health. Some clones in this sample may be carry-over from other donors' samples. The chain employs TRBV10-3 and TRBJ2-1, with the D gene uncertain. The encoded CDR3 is CAIRGKVNEQFF. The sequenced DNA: TGTGCCATCAGAGGGAAGGTCAATGAGCAGTTCTTC.